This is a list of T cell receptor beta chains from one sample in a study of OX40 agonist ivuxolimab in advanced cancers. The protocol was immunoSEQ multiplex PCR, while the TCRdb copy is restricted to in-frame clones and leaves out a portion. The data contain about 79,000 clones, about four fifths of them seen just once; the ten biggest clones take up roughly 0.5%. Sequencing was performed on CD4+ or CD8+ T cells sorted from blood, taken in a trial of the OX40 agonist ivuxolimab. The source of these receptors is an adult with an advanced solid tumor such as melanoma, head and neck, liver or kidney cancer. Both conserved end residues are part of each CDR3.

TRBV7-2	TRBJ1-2	CASSQNDNRAQGYTF
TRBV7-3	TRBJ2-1	CASSLVGREQFF
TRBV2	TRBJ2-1	CASRDRLAAYEQFF
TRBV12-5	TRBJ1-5	CASGLDVGPQHF
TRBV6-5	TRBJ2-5	CASGRETQYF
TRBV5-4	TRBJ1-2	CASSLGAAPYGYTF
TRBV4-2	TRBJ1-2	CASSQMSQGVTNYGYTF
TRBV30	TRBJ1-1	CAWTGFLGTEAFF
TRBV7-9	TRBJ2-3	CASSSPGLPDTQYF
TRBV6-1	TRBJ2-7	CASSPTGLYEQYF
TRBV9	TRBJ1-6	CASSGTVANSPLHF